The rows below give T cell receptor beta chains drawn from one sample of a study of cytomegalovirus exposure and HLA in healthy donors. TCRdb keeps only in-frame clones here, not all; method: immunoSEQ multiplex PCR. The sample gives around 75,000 clones, more than 75% of which show up once; around 3.7% is in the top ten. The sample consisted of PBMCs. These receptors were taken from a man aged 40-50 years in good health and CMV-seronegative. Both conserved end residues are part of each CDR3. D genes are given only for firm matches. Clone sizes are given selectively: once, few, many, or a class where the clone is expanded.

>.|.|TRBJ1-1|TRBV25-1
TGTGCCAGCAGGGGGACAAACACTGAAGCTTTCTTT
CASRGTNTEAFF
>TRBD1|.|TRBJ2-7|TRBV30
TGTGCCTGGAGCATAAGCGGACAGGGCGTAGAGTACTTC
CAWSISGQGVEYF
>TRBD1|.|TRBJ2-1|TRBV5-1
TGCGCCAGCAGCTCGCCCCGACAGGGGGCTTCCAATGAGCAGTTCTTC
CASSSPRQGASNEQFF
>TRBD1|.|TRBJ2-7|TRBV7-8
TGTGCCAGCAGCCCGGAGGGACAGGGCCCCTACGAGCAGTACTTC
CASSPEGQGPYEQYF
>.|.|TRBJ2-3|TRBV5-1
TGCGCCAGCAGCTTGGGGGTAGCCCAAGGATTTCCAGATACGCAGTATTTT
CASSLGVAQGFPDTQYF
>.|.|TRBJ1-1|TRBV19
TGTGCCAGTAGTATAGGCAGGTTTGTGACTGAAGCTTTCTTT
CASSIGRFVTEAFF
>TRBD1|.|TRBJ1-1|TRBV7-2
TGTGCCAGCAGCCCTGACGGGACAGGGACGGCAGCTTTCTTT
CASSPDGTGTAAFF
>.|.|TRBJ1-5|TRBV7-9
TGTGCCAGCAGCTTAGGGGCAGGGTATCAGCCCCAGCATTTT
CASSLGAGYQPQHF
>TRBD1|many|TRBJ1-2|TRBV4-2
TGTGCCAGCAGCCGCGGACAGGGAGGCAACTATGGCTACACCTTC
CASSRGQGGNYGYTF
>.|.|TRBJ2-7|TRBV27
TGTGCCAGCAGGCTTGCGGGGTCCTCCTACGAGCAGTACTTC
CASRLAGSSYEQYF
>TRBD1|few|TRBJ1-2|TRBV5-1
TGCGCCAGCAGCACTGGACAGGGTGGGGACTATGGCTACACCTTC
CASSTGQGGDYGYTF
>TRBD1|.|TRBJ2-3|TRBV5-4
TGTGCCAGCAGCCCCCTTGGACAGGGGTTATTAGATACGCAGTATTTT
CASSPLGQGLLDTQYF
>.|.|TRBJ1-4|TRBV7-9
TGTGCCAGCAGCTTAGGGACCCGTTGGGGCAGAGACACTAATGAAAAACTGTTTTTT
CASSLGTRWGRDTNEKLFF
>.|.|TRBJ1-2|TRBV19
TGTGCCAGTAGTAGGAAGCAGGGCTATGGCTACACCTTC
CASSRKQGYGYTF
>.|once|TRBJ2-3|TRBV21-1
TGTGCCAGCAGCAAAGTTGAGCGGGGGGGCACAGATACGCAGTATTTT
CASSKVERGGTDTQYF
>TRBD2|.|TRBJ2-1|TRBV7-3
TGTGCCAGCAGCCCGAGGGAGCGGGGGACCTACAATGAGCAGTTCTTC
CASSPRERGTYNEQFF
>.|once|TRBJ1-2|TRBV29-1
TGCAGCGCCTTACAGAGCTTGAACTATGGCTACACCTTC
CSALQSLNYGYTF
>TRBD2|few|TRBJ2-1|TRBV7-7
TGTGCTAGCAGCTTAGGAATACTAGCGCCCTACAATGAGCAGTTCTTC
CASSLGILAPYNEQFF
>TRBD1|.|TRBJ1-6|TRBV2
TGTGCCAGCCTCCGGGACAGTGGTTCACCCCTCCACTTT
CASLRDSGSPLHF
>.|.|TRBJ1-1|TRBV28
TGTGCCAGCAGGGGGCCCGGAACTGAAGCTTTCTTT
CASRGPGTEAFF
>.|.|TRBJ2-5|TRBV7-9
TGTGCCAGCAGCATCGCTAGGCCCGCGGGCTGGGAGACCCAGTACTTC
CASSIARPAGWETQYF
>.|.|TRBJ2-1|TRBV4-3
TGCGCCAGCAGCCAGAGCCCGGGCGGGGCCCTGGGAAATGAGCAGTTCTTC
CASSQSPGGALGNEQFF
>.|.|TRBJ1-3|TRBV15
TGTGCCACCAGCAGACAGGGATCTGGAAACACCATATATTTT
CATSRQGSGNTIYF
>TRBD1|.|TRBJ2-6|TRBV7-3
TGTGCCAGCAGATCCCACCCGACAGGGGCTGCTGGGGCCAACGTCCTGACTTTC
CASRSHPTGAAGANVLTF
>TRBD2|.|TRBJ2-1|TRBV7-8
TGTGCCAGCAGCCCTCTGGACTACGGGGGGAATGAGCAGTTCTTC
CASSPLDYGGNEQFF
>TRBD2|.|TRBJ2-5|TRBV7-2
TGTGCCAGCAGCTTATACGGGGGGGTGGAGACCCAGTACTTC
CASSLYGGVETQYF
>TRBD1|.|TRBJ1-1|TRBV7-6
TGTGCCAGCAGCAGAAGACAGGGGAGCACTGAAGCTTTCTTT
CASSRRQGSTEAFF
>TRBD1|.|TRBJ2-6|TRBV11-3
TGTGCAAGCCAGGGGGCTGGGGCCAACGTCCTGACTTTC
CASQGAGANVLTF
>.|.|TRBJ2-7|TRBV7-9
TGTGCCAGCAGTCTGTACAGGGCCCACGAGCAGTACTTC
CASSLYRAHEQYF
>.|once|TRBJ2-3|TRBV7-9
TGTGCCAGCAGCGTTAGCGGTACCACAGATACGCAGTATTTT
CASSVSGTTDTQYF
>TRBD1|.|TRBJ2-2|TRBV28
TGTGCCAGCAGTTTTGCAGGGGGCATCACCGGGGAGCTGTTTTTT
CASSFAGGITGELFF
>TRBD1|.|TRBJ1-3|TRBV4-3
TGCGCCAGCAGCCCCACACAGGGGGCCGGAAACACCATATATTTT
CASSPTQGAGNTIYF
>TRBD2|.|TRBJ2-3|TRBV6-5
TGTGCCAGCAGAATAGCGGGGGGAAGAACAGATACGCAGTATTTT
CASRIAGGRTDTQYF
>TRBD1|.|TRBJ2-7|TRBV5-1
TGCGCCAGCAGCATGAAGGACAGGGGATTTTGGGCCTACGAGCAGTACTTC
CASSMKDRGFWAYEQYF
>.|.|TRBJ1-6|TRBV5-4
TGTGCCAGCAGCTCAGGACAGTTATATAATTCACCCCTCCACTTT
CASSSGQLYNSPLHF
>TRBD1|.|TRBJ1-1|TRBV4-2
TGTGCCAGCAGCGCGCGCCCCGCCGGGACAGTGAACACTGAAGCTTTCTTT
CASSARPAGTVNTEAFF
>.|.|TRBJ1-3|TRBV4-1
TGCGCCAGCAGCCTCCAAGGGGGGGGTGCTAGCTCTGGAAACACCATATATTTT
CASSLQGGGASSGNTIYF
>TRBD1|.|TRBJ1-2|TRBV7-8
TGTGCCAGCAGCTTAGTGCCAGGGGGAGGATTGGCTGGCTACACCTTC
CASSLVPGGGLAGYTF
>.|.|TRBJ2-7|TRBV19
TGTGCCAGTAGTGCCTACTACGAGCAGTACTTC
CASSAYYEQYF
>TRBD2|.|TRBJ2-1|TRBV2
TGTGCCAGCAGCGCGGGGGTCGAGAGTGAGCAGTTCTTC
CASSAGVESEQFF
>TRBD2|.|TRBJ2-2|TRBV5-1
TGCGCCAGCAGCATTCTAGCGGGTTTAGACACCGGGGAGCTGTTTTTT
CASSILAGLDTGELFF
>.|.|TRBJ1-4|TRBV18
TGTGCCAGCTCCAACTTTGAAAAACTGTTTTTT
CASSNFEKLFF
>.|.|TRBJ1-5|TRBV19
TGTGCCAGTAGTTTACCGCCAGATCAGCCCCAGCATTTT
CASSLPPDQPQHF
>TRBD2|.|TRBJ2-1|TRBV5-4
TGTGCCAGCAGCTTATGGCGGGGGAATACCTACAATGAGCAGTTCTTC
CASSLWRGNTYNEQFF
>TRBD2|.|TRBJ2-1|TRBV7-3
TGTGCCAGCGCGGGGGGGGCTTACAATGAGCAGTTCTTC
CASAGGAYNEQFF
>.|.|TRBJ1-1|TRBV2
TGTGCCAGCACGATCGAGGGTTCGACTGAAGCTTTCTTT
CASTIEGSTEAFF
>.|.|TRBJ1-1|TRBV29-1
TGCAGCGTTGAGTCGCAGGGGCGAAATGCTTTCTTT
CSVESQGRNAFF
>.|.|TRBJ1-5|TRBV6-6
TGTGCCAGCAGTCATCAGGCAAATCAGCCCCAGCATTTT
CASSHQANQPQHF
>TRBD1|.|TRBJ2-2|TRBV2
TGTGCCAGCAGTGAAGGGCTGGGACAGGGGGAGCTGTTTTTT
CASSEGLGQGELFF
>TRBD1|.|TRBJ2-5|TRBV9
TGTGCCAGCAGCGTAGGAGGGGGACAGCAAGAGACCCAGTACTTC
CASSVGGGQQETQYF
>TRBD2|.|TRBJ2-5|TRBV5-1
TGCGCCAGCAGCTTGGGGTCCCTAGCGGGGTACATGGCCCAAGAGACCCAGTACTTC
CASSLGSLAGYMAQETQYF
>TRBD2|once|TRBJ2-1|TRBV7-6
TGTGCCAGCACCATTATAGCGGGGGCGAGCTCCTACAATGAGCAGTTCTTC
CASTIIAGASSYNEQFF
>.|once|TRBJ1-2|TRBV30
TGTGCCTGGATTCAGGGGCAGAATGGCTACACCTTC
CAWIQGQNGYTF
>.|.|TRBJ2-3|TRBV19
TGTGCCAGTAGTATGCCAGGAGGCAGCACAGATACGCAGTATTTT
CASSMPGGSTDTQYF